This entry is about one TCR beta chain. As yet, its antigen is unknown. Trimming at V came to 3 bases and at J to 4 bases, leaving 6 bases not matched to a gene. Germline CDR1 reads GTSNPN; CDR2 reads SVGIG (reference sequence). The CDR3 runs to 14 residues. Expressed TCRB transcripts were sequenced because the isolated RNA had all been reverse transcribed beforehand. Repertoires were generated with immunoSEQ multiplex PCR, while TCRdb's copy carries only in-frame clones and drops some. The sample comprises under 500,000 clones, approximately 28% of which are singletons, and about 0.06% rests with the top ten. This entry is derived from a study of beta chain features in type 1 diabetes. Notes on the study in general: The study notes PCR might favor shorter templates equally in patients and controls.

The chain uses TRBV30 and TRBJ2-3; 8 bases are a match to TRBD2. The clonotype originates from a man aged 18 to 29 in good health. Input material: naive CD4+ T cells from blood. CDR3 sequence (DNA): TGTGCCTGGAGCAGGACTAGCAAGTCAGATACGCAGTATTTT. It yields the protein CAWSRTSKSDTQYF.